What follows are 22 T cell receptor beta chains derived from one specimen sequenced in a study of T cell clonotyping in hematopoietic cell transplantation. Profiled with immunoSEQ multiplex PCR; TCRdb holds only in-frame clones, not every one. The table records some 36,000 clones, 95% of them present only once. This sample's time point: recipient sample about 28 days before transplant, after cytoreduction. The sequencing here drew on peripheral blood mononuclear cells, taken before stem cell transplant. The receptors here all came from a middle-aged man with chronic myeloid leukemia. Some clones in this sample may be carry-over from other donors' samples.

The V gene is TRBV28, the J gene TRBJ2-5, with TRBD2 as a possible D gene (6 bases). Germline V gene sequence: CDR1 MDHEN, CDR2 SYDVKM. Trimming left V 4 bases short and J 3 bases short, with 15 bases between. There are 15 residues in the CDR3. The CDR3 DNA is TGTGCCAGCAGTTCCTCCGGGACTTCAGAAGAGACCCAGTACTTC. Protein: CASSSSGTSEETQYF.

This chain joins TRBV7-8 and TRBJ2-5; D remains unclear. This CDR3 region has 13 residues. Germline-derived CDR1 and CDR2 are SGHVS and FQNEAQ. Deletions cut 4 bases from V and 1 base from J, with 7 bases between. The CDR3 region is CASSSGPQETQYF. The CDR3 DNA reads as TGTGCCAGCAGCTCTGGACCCCAAGAGACCCAGTACTTC.

This rearrangement joins TRBV10-3 to TRBJ1-1; weak D call: TRBD1 (5 bases). The V gene's germline CDR1 is ENHRY and CDR2 SYGVKD. The V end was cut by 2 bases, the J end by 1 base, with 23 bases between. This CDR3 is built from 19 residues. The CDR3 bases are TGTGCCATCAGTGAGGGAGTTACCGGGACCGCGTGGAGGAACACTGAAGCTTTCTTT. Amino acids: CAISEGVTGTAWRNTEAFF.

This rearrangement joins TRBV9 to TRBJ2-5; 10 bases line up with TRBD2. With 4 bases clipped from V and 1 base from J, the junction kept 7 bases outside the gene matches. The CDR3 is 16 amino acids. From germline, CDR1 is SGDLS and CDR2 YYNGEE. The CDR3 loop reads CASSPDPSGGQETQYF. CDR3 coding DNA: TGTGCCAGCAGCCCTGACCCTAGCGGGGGCCAAGAGACCCAGTACTTC.

The CDR3 DNA sequence: TGTGCCAGCAGCCATAACAGGGGGCAAGCTTTCTTT. This gives the protein CASSHNRGQAFF. V usage is TRBV5-6 and J usage is TRBJ1-1; TRBD1 aligns across 9 bases. The V segment lost 4 bases and the J segment 9 bases; nucleotides outside the gene matches: 4. The CDR3 covers 12 residues. Germline CDR1 and CDR2: SGHDT and YYEEEE.

V usage is TRBV28 and J usage is TRBJ1-5; TRBD1 might be the D (6 bases). This CDR3 has 14 residues. Germline V lookup: CDR1 MDHEN, CDR2 SYDVKM. The V end lost 6 bases, the J end lost 7 bases, and 16 bases lay between the germline ends. CDR3 protein: CASRAGGEGQPQHF. CDR3 DNA: TGTGCCAGCAGGGCCGGGGGCGAAGGACAGCCCCAGCATTTT.

V and J are TRBV19 and TRBJ2-3; D uncertain. Per the germline V gene, CDR1 is LNHDA and CDR2 is SQIVND (reference sequence). The length of the CDR3 is 9 residues. Trimming took off 7 bases at V and 6 bases at J, with 2 bases between the two ends. CDR3 nucleotides: TGTGCCAGTATGGATACGCAGTATTTT. This translates into CASMDTQYF.

This chain links TRBV5-1 with TRBJ2-3; 10 nucleotides line up with TRBD1. CDR3 length: 13 amino acids. Germline V gene sequence: CDR1 SGHRS, CDR2 YFSETQ. Losses at the gene ends were 6 bases for V and 6 bases for J; bases not matched to a gene: 4. The CDR3 loop is CASTTGGADTQYF. CDR3 nucleotides: TGCGCCAGCACGACAGGGGGCGCGGATACGCAGTATTTT.

The chain links TRBV21-1 to TRBJ2-4; the table assigns TRBD2, which was not confirmed against the DNA. TRBV21-1 is labeled a pseudogene. The CDR3 length is 17 residues. The CDR3 region has the DNA TGTGCCAGCACCGTTCCGGGACTCAAGTTTCGGCGCAACATTCAGTACTTC. It translates to CASTVPGLKFRRNIQYF.

J is TRBJ2-1 and V is TRBV4-1; a weak D match, TRBD2 (6 bases). Germline V gives CDR1 MGHRA, CDR2 YSYEKL. With 4 bases removed from V and 10 bases from J, the gap between germline ends came to 8 bases. The CDR3 spans 11 residues. DNA for the CDR3: TGCGCCAGCAGCCCTGGGGGGGAGCAGTTCTTC. It translates to CASSPGGEQFF.

The rearrangement links TRBV21-1 to TRBJ2-7; the tabulated D call, TRBD2, remains unverified against the DNA. TRBV21-1 is tagged as a pseudogene. CDR3 size: 11 residues. CDR3: CASSKRRGQGF. DNA for the CDR3: TGTGCCAGCAGCAAAAGGAGGGGCCAGGGTTTC.

The chain recombines TRBV27 with TRBJ2-5; no firm D call. Trimming stripped 3 bases from V and 5 bases from J, with 10 bases between. Germline loops: CDR1 MNHEY, CDR2 SMNVEV (reference sequence). The CDR3 loop spans 13 amino acids. CDR3 nucleotides: TGTGCCAGCAGTTTTGCCGTGAGGGAGACCCAGTACTTC. This translates into CASSFAVRETQYF.

The chain employs TRBV9 and TRBJ2-2, with D perhaps matching TRBD2 (5 bases). CDR1 and CDR2 from the germline V gene are SGDLS and YYNGEE. CDR3 length equals 12 residues. The V end lost 6 bases, the J end lost 4 bases, and 7 bases lay between the germline ends. CDR3 loop: CASKSGTGELFF. The CDR3 DNA follows: TGTGCCAGCAAGAGCGGCACCGGGGAGCTGTTTTTT.

This chain joins TRBV11-2 and TRBJ1-2; D remains ambiguous. The V gene's germline CDR1 is SGHAT and CDR2 FQNNGV. V lost 1 base and J lost 4, with 10 bases in between. The CDR3 sequence is 14 residues long. The CDR3 spells CASSLVRQLYGYTF. CDR3 DNA sequence: TGTGCCAGCAGCTTAGTGCGGCAGCTCTATGGCTACACCTTC.

The V and J genes are TRBV14 and TRBJ1-1, with D tentatively TRBD1 (6 bases). The CDR3 is 15 amino acids. Germline values: CDR1 SGHDN, CDR2 FVKESK. The V end lost 4 bases, the J end lost 5 bases, and 17 bases lay between the germline ends. The CDR3 DNA reads as TGTGCCAGCAGCCCGACCAGGGGTAGGAGGACTGAAGCTTTCTTT. Translation gives CASSPTRGRRTEAFF.

The chain employs TRBV19 and TRBJ1-5; weak D call: TRBD1 (5 bases). CDR1 and CDR2 from the germline V gene are LNHDA and SQIVND (reference sequence). V was clipped by 5 bases and J by 2 bases, with 16 bases between them. The CDR3 is 16 amino acids. As DNA, the CDR3 is TGTGCCAGTAGTCCCCCGCGAGGGGCCGGCAATCAGCCCCAGCATTTT. It codes for CASSPPRGAGNQPQHF.

This sequence joins TRBV7-8 and TRBJ1-2; 9 bases align to TRBD1. Trimming removed 3 bases from V and 4 bases from J; junction bases left unmatched: 15. This CDR3 region has 18 residues. Germline CDR1 and CDR2: SGHVS and FQNEAQ. The CDR3 DNA reads as TGTGCCAGCAGCTTCAGTTCATGGACAGGGGCTGAGAGCTATGGCTACACCTTC. This encodes CASSFSSWTGAESYGYTF.

This clone appeared a single time. V and J are TRBV5-4 and TRBJ1-1, with D possibly being TRBD1 (5 bases). Germline values: CDR1 SGHNT, CDR2 YYREEE (reference sequence). The CDR3 spans 13 residues. Trimming cost V 5 bases and J 1 base, with 9 bases left between them. CDR3 in DNA: TGTGCCAGCAGTCCCACAGGGAACACTGAAGCTTTCTTT. It specifies CASSPTGNTEAFF. The full variable domain, with the rest looked up from reference TRBV5-4 and TRBJ1-1, is ETGVTQSPTHLIKTRGQQVTLRCSSQSGHNTVSWYQQALGQGPQFIFQYYREEENGRGNFPPRFSGLQFPNYSSELNVNALELDDSALYLCASSPTGNTEAFFGQGTRLTVV.

The rearrangement uses TRBV6-5 and TRBJ2-1; D is unclear. Trimming stripped 0 bases from V and 13 bases from J, with 10 bases between. CDR1 is MNHEY, CDR2 SVGAGI, per germline. This CDR3 is 12 amino acids long. This chain's CDR3 is CASSYSGSRQFF. The CDR3 nucleotides are TGTGCCAGCAGTTACTCCGGAAGTCGTCAGTTCTTC.

The chain has TRBV9 and TRBJ2-7; D possibly corresponds to TRBD1 (5 bases). CDR1 and CDR2 from the germline V gene are SGDLS and YYNGEE. The CDR3 has 14 amino acids. Trimming pared 3 bases from V and 2 bases from J, leaving 12 bases between. The CDR3 here is CASSGAAGTYEQYF. The CDR3 nucleotides read TGTGCCAGCAGCGGGGCAGCAGGGACCTACGAGCAGTACTTC.

The chain couples TRBV5-1 to TRBJ2-1, with D possibly matching TRBD1 (6 bases). Trimming shortened V by 0 bases and J by 5 bases, and 12 bases separated the two germline ends. This CDR3 spans 15 amino acids. CDR1 is SGHRS and CDR2 is YFSETQ in the germline V gene. The CDR3 sequence: CASSLEGRGHNEQFF. The CDR3 DNA sequence: TGCGCCAGCAGCTTGGAGGGCAGGGGACACAATGAGCAGTTCTTC.

The V and J genes are TRBV5-1 and TRBJ2-3, with no clear D. Germline CDR1 and CDR2: SGHRS and YFSETQ. The V end was cut by 2 bases, the J end by 6 bases, with 7 bases between. This CDR3 is built from 12 residues. CDR3 in DNA: TGCGCCAGCAGCTTCCGCTTGGATACGCAGTATTTT. This encodes CASSFRLDTQYF.